These 20 T cell receptor beta chains share one sample of origin, sequenced in a study of identical twins. In TCRdb, the 5' RACE reads were re-called with MiXCR into one record per CDR3 protein. This table has hundreds of thousands of distinct CDR3 sequences, less than 9% appearing once. This sample was also put to use in a study of yellow fever vaccine responses in identical twins.

The specimen sequenced was memory (CD45RO+) T cells sorted from blood. These receptors were obtained from a young woman in good health.

The chain carries TRBV5-6 and TRBJ1-2; D ambiguous. V was trimmed by 2 bases and J by 4 bases, leaving 24 bases between them. Germline V lookup: CDR1 SGHDT, CDR2 YYEEEE. CDR3 length equals 18 residues. As DNA, the CDR3 is TGTGCCAGCAGCTTTTTAGGAGAGGCAACGGTAAATTTCTATGGCTACACCTTC. This gives the protein CASSFLGEATVNFYGYTF.

The chain employs TRBV7-9 and TRBJ1-6; D unresolved. The germline CDR1 and CDR2 sequences are SEHNR and FQNEAQ (reference sequence). This CDR3 comprises 16 residues. Trimming pared 5 bases from V and 0 bases from J, leaving 11 bases between. As DNA, the CDR3 is TGTGCCAGCAGCGGGTCAGGAAGCTCCTATAATTCACCCCTCCACTTT. This gives the protein CASSGSGSSYNSPLHF. Variable domain in full (rest from reference TRBV7-9 and TRBJ1-6): DTGVSQNPRHKITKRGQNVTFRCDPISEHNRLYWYRQTLGQGPEFLTYFQNEAQLEKSRLLSDRFSAERPKGSFSTLEIQRTEQGDSAMYLCASSGSGSSYNSPLHFGNGTRLTVT.

This clonotype was counted at least ten times. V and J are TRBV6-1 and TRBJ2-5; tentative D call: TRBD2 (6 bases). Trimming left V 1 base short and J 5 bases short, with 11 bases between. Per the germline V gene, CDR1 is MNHNS and CDR2 is SASEGT. The length of the CDR3 is 14 residues. The CDR3 loop is CASSEGGAGETQYF. Written as DNA, the CDR3 is TGTGCCAGCAGTGAAGGCGGGGCTGGGGAGACCCAGTACTTC.

This clonotype has only a few counts. The genes are TRBV12-3 or TRBV12-4 and TRBJ1-6; 9 nucleotides align to TRBD1. V was pared by 1 base and J by 6 bases, with 7 bases of the junction left unmatched. This CDR3 is 17 amino acids long. The CDR3 DNA reads TGTGCCAGCAGTTTAGGGCGTGACAGGGGGACTAATTCACCCCTCCACTTT. Its translation is CASSLGRDRGTNSPLHF.

This clonotype was counted many times. The rearrangement links TRBV5-1 to TRBJ2-6; D is possibly TRBD1 (6 bases). Trimming took 4 bases from V and 0 from J, leaving 11 bases between them. This CDR3 is 16 amino acids long. From germline, CDR1 is SGHRS and CDR2 YFSETQ. CDR3: CASSQTGTSGANVLTF. The CDR3 DNA sequence: TGCGCCAGCAGCCAGACAGGTACCTCTGGGGCCAACGTCCTGACTTTC.

This clonotype was seen a few times. The rearrangement joins TRBV5-1 to TRBJ1-1; D is possibly TRBD1 (6 bases). The germline gives CDR1 SGHRS, CDR2 YFSETQ. The CDR3 is 14 amino acids. V was cut by 2 bases and J by 3 bases, with 11 bases left in between. The CDR3 is CASSLQGLDTEAFF. Here the CDR3 DNA reads TGCGCCAGCAGCTTACAGGGTCTGGACACTGAAGCTTTCTTT.

On this clonotype: At one end, the junction sequence differs from germline, possibly due to a read error. The chain has TRBV20-1 and TRBJ2-7; the D gene is possibly TRBD2 (6 bases). This CDR3 region has 15 residues. Germline V gene sequence: CDR1 DFQATT, CDR2 SNEGSKA (reference sequence). CDR3 amino acids: CCARDLAGRPYEQYF. CDR3 nucleotide sequence: TGCTGTGCTAGAGATCTTGCGGGACGTCCCTACGAGCAGTACTTC.

The genes are TRBV5-5 and TRBJ1-1, with D tentatively TRBD1 (6 bases). Trimming left V 2 bases short and J 2 bases short, with 19 bases between. Germline V gives CDR1 SGHKS, CDR2 YYEKEE (reference sequence). CDR3 length equals 17 residues. The CDR3 DNA is TGTGCCAGCAGCTTCTCCCCGACAGGCATGATAAACACTGAAGCTTTCTTT. This translates into CASSFSPTGMINTEAFF. The full variable domain, with the rest looked up from reference TRBV5-5 and TRBJ1-1, is DAGVTQSPTHLIKTRGQQVTLRCSPISGHKSVSWYQQVLGQGPQFIFQYYEKEERGRGNFPDRFSARQFPNYSSELNVNALLLGDSALYLCASSFSPTGMINTEAFFGQGTRLTVV.

This clonotype was recorded many times. Here the CDR3 reads CASSRDGRGDYGYTF. The DNA of the CDR3 is TGCGCCAGCAGCCGCGACGGTAGGGGAGACTATGGCTACACCTTC. This chain uses TRBV4-1 with TRBJ1-2; TRBD1 is a possible D gene (5 bases). Trimming took off 4 bases at V and 3 bases at J, with 15 bases between the two ends. From germline, CDR1 is MGHRA and CDR2 YSYEKL. This CDR3 is built from 15 residues.

This clonotype was found many times. The V and J genes are TRBV7-8 and TRBJ2-3; D not certain. The CDR3 loop spans 14 amino acids. Germline assignment: CDR1 SGHVS and CDR2 FQNEAQ. The V gene lost 5 bases and the J gene lost 2 bases, with 11 bases spanning the gap. The CDR3 loop reads CASSTRPFTDTQYF. The CDR3 DNA reads TGTGCCAGCAGCACGCGTCCCTTCACAGATACGCAGTATTTT.

This clonotype was counted at least ten times. The gene calls are TRBV15 and TRBJ1-5, with unresolved D. The germline CDR1 and CDR2 sequences are LNHNV and YYDKDF (reference sequence). The CDR3 spans 15 residues. The V end was cut by 0 bases, the J end by 0 bases, with 6 bases between. CDR3 sequence: CATSRDRNSNQPQHF. CDR3 bases: TGTGCCACCAGCAGAGACAGGAATAGCAATCAGCCCCAGCATTTT.

V gene TRBV6-1 combines with J gene TRBJ2-1, with 9 bases matching TRBD1. CDR3 length equals 14 residues. V shed 9 bases, J shed 2 bases, and the junction held 5 bases outside the gene matches. Per germline, CDR1 MNHNS and CDR2 SASEGT. CDR3 DNA sequence: TGTGCCAGTATACAGGGGGCAACCTACAATGAGCAGTTCTTC. This sequence encodes CASIQGATYNEQFF.

In the case of this clonotype: Just one base apart from a much larger clone, this may be a read error. This chain joins TRBV29-1 and TRBJ2-5; perhaps TRBD2 as D (5 bases). V was clipped by 5 bases and J by 0 bases, with 16 bases between them. The CDR3 contains 15 residues. Germline CDR1 SQVTM, CDR2 ANQGSEA. Written as DNA, the CDR3 is TGCAGCGTTTGGTACGTTAGCGCCTACCAAGAGACCCAGTACTTC. Its protein product is CSVWYVSAYQETQYF.

The table lists this clonotype with a few counts. The J gene is TRBJ2-1, the V gene TRBV6-7, with D perhaps matching TRBD1 (7 bases). TRBV6-7 is an ORF, with its function uncertain. Between the trimmed V and J ends, which lost 2 bases and 6 bases, there was a span of 17 bases. The CDR3 covers 16 residues. The CDR3 loop is CASSYLRGEGGNEQFF. The DNA for the CDR3 is TGTGCCAGCAGTTACCTCAGGGGGGAAGGGGGCAATGAGCAGTTCTTC.

J is TRBJ2-7 and V is TRBV6-1, with D tentatively TRBD1 or TRBD2 (5 bases each). This CDR3 is 13 amino acids long. Germline-derived CDR1 and CDR2 are MNHNS and SASEGT. Trimming took 10 bases from V and 2 from J, leaving 15 bases between them. CDR3 bases: TGTGCCACCCGAGGGGTTAAGGCCTACGAGCAGTACTTC. As protein: CATRGVKAYEQYF.

The genes are TRBV6-1 and TRBJ2-7, with 9 nucleotides matching TRBD1. Trimming at V came to 4 bases and at J to 2 bases, leaving 3 bases not matched to a gene. Germline loops: CDR1 MNHNS, CDR2 SASEGT. There are 14 residues in the CDR3. This CDR3 reads CASSGDREPYEQYF. CDR3 bases: TGTGCCAGCAGTGGGGACAGGGAGCCCTACGAGCAGTACTTC.

This clonotype was seen many times. The V and J genes are TRBV5-1 and TRBJ1-1; 12 nucleotides align to TRBD1. The CDR3 is made up of 15 amino acids. Germline CDR1 and CDR2: SGHRS and YFSETQ. V dropped 4 bases and J dropped 6; count of bases not matched to a gene: 7. CDR3 sequence: CASSPAGTGGSEAFF. As DNA, the CDR3 is TGCGCCAGCAGCCCCGCCGGGACAGGGGGCTCTGAAGCTTTCTTT.

This clonotype was seen only a few times. The rearrangement joins TRBV5-4 to TRBJ2-3; the match to TRBD2 covers 12 bases. The germline CDR1 and CDR2 sequences are SGHNT and YYREEE (reference sequence). The CDR3 has 15 amino acids. With V trimmed by 0 bases and J by 6 bases, 2 bases remained unmatched. As DNA, the CDR3 is TGTGCCAGCAGCTTGGCCACTAGCGGGAGGGATACGCAGTATTTT. This encodes CASSLATSGRDTQYF.

This clonotype was found once. It may be a read error: a sequence one base away is much more abundant. This chain uses TRBV15 with TRBJ2-5; either TRBD1 or TRBD2 may fit D (5 bases each). V shed 5 bases and J shed 4 bases, with 23 bases lying between them. Germline V gives CDR1 LNHNV, CDR2 YYDKDF (reference sequence). There are 17 residues in the CDR3. CDR3 bases: TGTGCCACCAGCTCGGGACGAGGACATGGAGGATTAGAGACCCAGTACTTC. It specifies CATSSGRGHGGLETQYF.

This rearrangement joins TRBV5-1 to TRBJ2-3; 10 bases agree with TRBD1. This CDR3 contains 15 residues. The germline gives CDR1 SGHRS, CDR2 YFSETQ. The J segment lost 5 bases and the V segment lost 7 bases, leaving 10 bases of the junction unmatched. The CDR3 region has the DNA TGCGCCAGCTACGTCGGGGACAGGGGTATAGATACGCAGTATTTT. Translation: CASYVGDRGIDTQYF.